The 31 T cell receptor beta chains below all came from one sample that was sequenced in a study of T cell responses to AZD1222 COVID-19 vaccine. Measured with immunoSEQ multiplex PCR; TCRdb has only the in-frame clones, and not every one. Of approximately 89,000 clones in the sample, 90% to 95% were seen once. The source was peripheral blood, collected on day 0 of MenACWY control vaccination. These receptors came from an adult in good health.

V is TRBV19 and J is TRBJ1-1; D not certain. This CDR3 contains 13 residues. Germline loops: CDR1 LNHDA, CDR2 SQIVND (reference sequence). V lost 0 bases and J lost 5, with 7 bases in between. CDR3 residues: CASSIEFYTEAFF. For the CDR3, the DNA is TGTGCCAGTAGTATAGAATTCTATACTGAAGCTTTCTTT.

The CDR3 region is CASSLVIGGRNTDTQYF. CDR3 bases: TGTGCCAGCAGCTTGGTGATTGGCGGGAGGAACACAGATACGCAGTATTTT. The chain recombines TRBV5-4 with TRBJ2-3; the match to TRBD2 covers 8 bases. Looked up from germline, CDR1 is SGHNT and CDR2 is YYREEE (reference sequence). This CDR3 is 17 amino acids long. The V segment lost 0 bases and the J segment 2 bases; nucleotides outside the gene matches: 8.

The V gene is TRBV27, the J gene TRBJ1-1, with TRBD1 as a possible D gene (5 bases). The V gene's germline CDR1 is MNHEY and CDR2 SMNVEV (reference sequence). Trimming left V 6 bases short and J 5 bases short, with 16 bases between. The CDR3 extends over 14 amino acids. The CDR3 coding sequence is TGTGCCAGCAGCTGGGACCCCAAGGGGACTGAAGCTTTCTTT. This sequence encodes CASSWDPKGTEAFF.

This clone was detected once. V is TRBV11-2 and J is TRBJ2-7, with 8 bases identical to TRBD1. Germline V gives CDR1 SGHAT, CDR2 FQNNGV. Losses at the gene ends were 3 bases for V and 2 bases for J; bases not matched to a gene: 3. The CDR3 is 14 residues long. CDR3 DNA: TGTGCCAGCAGCTTGGACAGGGTTCCCTACGAGCAGTACTTC. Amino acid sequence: CASSLDRVPYEQYF.

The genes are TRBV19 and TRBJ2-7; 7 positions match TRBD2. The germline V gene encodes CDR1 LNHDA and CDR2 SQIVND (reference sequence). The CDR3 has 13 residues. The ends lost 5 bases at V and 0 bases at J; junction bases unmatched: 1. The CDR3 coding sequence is TGTGCCAGTAGTTCGGGGGGCTCCTACGAGCAGTACTTC. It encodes CASSSGGSYEQYF.

The CDR3, as DNA: TGTGCCAGTAGGAGTTCAGGGGCGGAGATTTATGGCTACACCTTC. This gives the protein CASRSSGAEIYGYTF. V is TRBV19 and J is TRBJ1-2; TRBD1 might be the D (6 bases). V shed 6 bases and J shed 5 bases, with 19 bases lying between them. Germline CDR1 and CDR2: LNHDA and SQIVND (reference sequence). The CDR3 length is 15 residues. The variable domain in full, with the rest retrieved from reference TRBV19 and TRBJ1-2, is DGGITQSPKYLFRKEGQNVTLSCEQNLNHDAMYWYRQDPGQGLRLIYYSQIVNDFQKGDIAEGYSVSREKKESFPLTVTSAQKNPTAFYLCASRSSGAEIYGYTFGSGTRLTVV.

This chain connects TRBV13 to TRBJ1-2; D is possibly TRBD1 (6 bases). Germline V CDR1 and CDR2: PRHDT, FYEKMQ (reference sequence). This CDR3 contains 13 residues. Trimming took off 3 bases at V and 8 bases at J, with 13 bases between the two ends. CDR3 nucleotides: TGTGCCAGCAGCTTGAGGGGGGCTGCGGGCTACACCTTC. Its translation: CASSLRGAAGYTF.

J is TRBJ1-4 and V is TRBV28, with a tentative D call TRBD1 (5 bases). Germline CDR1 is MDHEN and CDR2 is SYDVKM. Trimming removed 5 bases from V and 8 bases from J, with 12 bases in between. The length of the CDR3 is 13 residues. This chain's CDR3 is CASSAGTLEKLFF. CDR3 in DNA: TGTGCCAGCAGTGCCGGGACCCTCGAAAAACTGTTTTTT.

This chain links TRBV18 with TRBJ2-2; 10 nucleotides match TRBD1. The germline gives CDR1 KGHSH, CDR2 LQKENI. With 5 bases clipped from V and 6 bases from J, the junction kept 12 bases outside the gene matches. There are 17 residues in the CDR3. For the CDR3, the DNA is TGTGCCAGCTCAACGACAGGGGGCGGAAACTATGCCGGGGAGCTGTTTTTT. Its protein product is CASSTTGGGNYAGELFF.

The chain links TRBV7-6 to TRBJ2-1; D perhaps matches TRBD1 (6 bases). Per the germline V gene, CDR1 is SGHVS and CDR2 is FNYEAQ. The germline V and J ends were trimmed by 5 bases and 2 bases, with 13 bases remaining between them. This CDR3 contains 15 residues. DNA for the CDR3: TGTGCCAGCAGCCCACAGGGAAGGACCTACAATGAGCAGTTCTTC. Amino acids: CASSPQGRTYNEQFF.

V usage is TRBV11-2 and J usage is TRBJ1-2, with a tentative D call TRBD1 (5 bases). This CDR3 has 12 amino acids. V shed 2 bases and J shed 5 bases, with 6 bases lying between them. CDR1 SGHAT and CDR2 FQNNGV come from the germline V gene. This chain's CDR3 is CASSLSGYGYTF. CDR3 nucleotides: TGTGCCAGCAGCTTATCAGGGTATGGCTACACCTTC.

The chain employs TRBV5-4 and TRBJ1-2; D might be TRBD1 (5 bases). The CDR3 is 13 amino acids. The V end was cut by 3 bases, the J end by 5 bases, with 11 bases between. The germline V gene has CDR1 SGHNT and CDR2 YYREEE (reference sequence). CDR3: CASSSSGVYGYTF. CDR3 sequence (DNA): TGTGCCAGCAGCTCCTCGGGGGTGTATGGCTACACCTTC.

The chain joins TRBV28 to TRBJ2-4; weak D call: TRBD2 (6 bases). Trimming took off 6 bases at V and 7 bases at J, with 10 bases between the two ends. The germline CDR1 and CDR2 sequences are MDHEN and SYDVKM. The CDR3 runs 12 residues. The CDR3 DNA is TGTGCCAGCAGGGAGGGGCAGAACATTCAGTACTTC. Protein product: CASREGQNIQYF. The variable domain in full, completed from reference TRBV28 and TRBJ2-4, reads DVKVTQSSRYLVKRTGEKVFLECVQDMDHENMFWYRQDPGLGLRLIYFSYDVKMKEKGDIPEGYSVSREKKERFSLILESASTNQTSMYLCASREGQNIQYFGAGTRLSVL.

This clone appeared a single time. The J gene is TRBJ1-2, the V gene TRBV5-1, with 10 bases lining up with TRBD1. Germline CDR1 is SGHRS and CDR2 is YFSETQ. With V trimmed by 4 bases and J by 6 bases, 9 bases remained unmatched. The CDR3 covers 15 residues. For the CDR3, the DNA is TGCGCCAGCAGCAGCGACAGGGGGCGAGTTAATGGCTACACCTTC. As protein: CASSSDRGRVNGYTF.

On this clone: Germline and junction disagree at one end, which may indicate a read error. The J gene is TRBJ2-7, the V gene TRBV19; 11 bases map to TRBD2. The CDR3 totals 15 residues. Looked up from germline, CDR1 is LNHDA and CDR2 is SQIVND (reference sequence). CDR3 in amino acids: CASSQTSGITYGQYF. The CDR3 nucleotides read TGTGCCAGTAGTCAGACTAGCGGGATAACCTACGGGCAGTACTTC.

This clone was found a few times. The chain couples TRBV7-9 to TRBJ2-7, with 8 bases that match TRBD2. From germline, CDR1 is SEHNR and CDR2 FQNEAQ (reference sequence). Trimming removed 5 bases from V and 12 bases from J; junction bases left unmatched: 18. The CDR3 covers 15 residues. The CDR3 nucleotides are TGTGCCAGCAGCCAAAATGTCCCCGGGAGGGGCCTGGGGTACTTC. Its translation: CASSQNVPGRGLGYF.

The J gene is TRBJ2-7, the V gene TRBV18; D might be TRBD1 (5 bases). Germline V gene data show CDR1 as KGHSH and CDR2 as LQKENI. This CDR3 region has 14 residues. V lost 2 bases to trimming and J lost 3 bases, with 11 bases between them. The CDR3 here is CASSPASDSYEQYF. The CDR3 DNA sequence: TGTGCCAGCTCACCAGCCTCCGACAGCTACGAGCAGTACTTC.

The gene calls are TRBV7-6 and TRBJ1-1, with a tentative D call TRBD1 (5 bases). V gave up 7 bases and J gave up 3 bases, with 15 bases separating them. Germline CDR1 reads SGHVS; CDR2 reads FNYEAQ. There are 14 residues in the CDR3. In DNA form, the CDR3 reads TGTGCCAGCACCGCGGGGGGGAGCTACACTGAAGCTTTCTTT. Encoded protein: CASTAGGSYTEAFF.

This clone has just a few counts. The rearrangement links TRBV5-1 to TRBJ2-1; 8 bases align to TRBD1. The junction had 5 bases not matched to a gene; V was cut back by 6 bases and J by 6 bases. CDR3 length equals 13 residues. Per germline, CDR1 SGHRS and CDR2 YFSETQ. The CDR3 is CASNPTGGNEQFF. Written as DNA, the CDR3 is TGCGCCAGCAACCCCACAGGGGGCAATGAGCAGTTCTTC.

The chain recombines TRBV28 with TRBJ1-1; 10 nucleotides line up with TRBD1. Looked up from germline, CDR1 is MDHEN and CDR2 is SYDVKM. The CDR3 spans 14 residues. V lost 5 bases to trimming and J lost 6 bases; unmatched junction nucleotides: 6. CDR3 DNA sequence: TGTGCCAGCAGTGCAACCGGGACAGGGGCTGAAGCTTTCTTT. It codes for CASSATGTGAEAFF.

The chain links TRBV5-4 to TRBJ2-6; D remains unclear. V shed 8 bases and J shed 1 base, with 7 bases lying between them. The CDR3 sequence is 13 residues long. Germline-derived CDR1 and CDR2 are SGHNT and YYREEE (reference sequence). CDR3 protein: CASLLSGANVLTF. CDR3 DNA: TGTGCCAGTTTATTGTCTGGGGCCAACGTCCTGACTTTC.

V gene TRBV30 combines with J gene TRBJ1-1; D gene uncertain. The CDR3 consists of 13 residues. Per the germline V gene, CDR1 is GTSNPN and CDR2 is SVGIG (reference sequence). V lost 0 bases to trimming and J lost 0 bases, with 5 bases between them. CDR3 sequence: CAWSVPVNTEAFF. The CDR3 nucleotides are TGTGCCTGGAGTGTCCCGGTGAACACTGAAGCTTTCTTT. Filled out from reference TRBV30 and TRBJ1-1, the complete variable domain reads SQTIHQWPATLVQPVGSPLSLECTVEGTSNPNLYWYRQAAGRGLQLLFYSVGIGQISSEVPQNLSASRPQDRQFILSSKKLLLSDSGFYLCAWSVPVNTEAFFGQGTRLTVV.

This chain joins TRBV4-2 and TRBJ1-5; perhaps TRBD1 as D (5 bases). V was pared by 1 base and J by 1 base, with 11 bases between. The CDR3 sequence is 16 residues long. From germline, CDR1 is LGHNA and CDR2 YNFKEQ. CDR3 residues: CASSQAGTVSNQPQHF. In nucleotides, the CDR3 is TGTGCCAGCAGCCAAGCCGGGACGGTGAGCAATCAGCCCCAGCATTTT.

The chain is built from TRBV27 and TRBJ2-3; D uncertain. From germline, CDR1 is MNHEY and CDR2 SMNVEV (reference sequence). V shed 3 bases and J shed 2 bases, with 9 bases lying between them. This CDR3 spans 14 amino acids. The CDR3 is CASSLSGYTDTQYF. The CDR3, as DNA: TGTGCCAGCAGTTTGTCCGGCTACACAGATACGCAGTATTTT.

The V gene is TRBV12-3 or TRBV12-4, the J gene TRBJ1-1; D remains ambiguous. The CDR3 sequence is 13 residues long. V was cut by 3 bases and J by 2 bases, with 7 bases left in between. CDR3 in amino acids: CASSFAANTEAFF. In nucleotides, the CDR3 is TGTGCCAGCAGTTTTGCAGCTAACACTGAAGCTTTCTTT.

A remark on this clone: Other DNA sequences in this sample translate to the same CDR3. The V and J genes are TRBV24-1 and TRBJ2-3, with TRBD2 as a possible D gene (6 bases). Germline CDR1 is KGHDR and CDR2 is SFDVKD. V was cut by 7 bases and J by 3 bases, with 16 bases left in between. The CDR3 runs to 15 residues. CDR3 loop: CATSPSGRETDTQYF. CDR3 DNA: TGTGCCACCAGCCCCTCGGGGCGGGAAACAGATACGCAGTATTTT.

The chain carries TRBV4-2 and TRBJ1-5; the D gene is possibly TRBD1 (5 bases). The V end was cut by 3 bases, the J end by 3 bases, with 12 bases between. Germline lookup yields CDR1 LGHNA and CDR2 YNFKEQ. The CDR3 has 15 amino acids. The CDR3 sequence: CASSHYDRSNQPQHF. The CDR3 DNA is TGTGCCAGCAGCCATTACGACAGATCCAATCAGCCCCAGCATTTT.

CDR3 residues: CASRTDLYLGYEQYF. DNA of the CDR3: TGTGCCAGCAGGACAGACTTGTATCTCGGGTACGAGCAGTACTTC. This chain joins TRBV11-2 and TRBJ2-7; maybe TRBD1 (5 bases). The V end was cut by 6 bases, the J end by 4 bases, with 19 bases between. The germline CDR1 and CDR2 sequences are SGHAT and FQNNGV. The CDR3 runs to 15 residues.

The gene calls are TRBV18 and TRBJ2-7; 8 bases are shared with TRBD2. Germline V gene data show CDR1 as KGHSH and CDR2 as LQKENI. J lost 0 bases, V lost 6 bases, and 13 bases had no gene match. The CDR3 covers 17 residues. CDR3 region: CASSLSDLAGYSYEQYF. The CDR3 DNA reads TGTGCCAGCTCTCTCAGCGACCTAGCGGGCTACTCCTACGAGCAGTACTTC.

The CDR3 DNA sequence: TGTGCCAGCAGCCAAGGACACAGAGGTGGTCAGCCCCAGCATTTT. This gives the protein CASSQGHRGGQPQHF. The rearrangement joins TRBV3-1 (or the pseudogene TRBV3-2) to TRBJ1-5; no clear D. Per germline, CDR1 LGHDT and CDR2 YNNKEL (reference sequence). Trimming stripped 1 base from V and 6 bases from J, with 13 bases between. The CDR3 extends over 15 amino acids.

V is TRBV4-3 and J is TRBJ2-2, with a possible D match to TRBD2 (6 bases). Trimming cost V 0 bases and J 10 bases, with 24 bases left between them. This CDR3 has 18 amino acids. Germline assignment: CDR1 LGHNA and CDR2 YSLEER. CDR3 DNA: TGCGCCAGCAGCCAAGATCTTGGGCGGCTGGGGGGTTTTAAGGAGCTGTTTTTT. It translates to CASSQDLGRLGGFKELFF.